The clone carrying this TCR beta chain was detected only a few times. This specimen comes from a study of T cells in Graves' hyperthyroidism and ophthalmopathy. It was RNA transcripts that yielded the amplified TCR beta CDR3 regions. The HTBI primer set served for first-round RT-PCR of the TCR CDR3. Using its own MiXCR run on the multiplex PCR reads, TCRdb lists one record per CDR3 protein. The table records 600,000 to 750,000 distinct CDR3 sequences, 15% to 20% of them present only once. Germline values: CDR1 MNHEY, CDR2 SMNVEV (reference sequence). This CDR3 contains 15 residues. V gave up 3 bases and J gave up 3 bases, with 15 bases separating them.

This chain uses TRBV27 with TRBJ2-7; D possibly corresponds to TRBD1 (5 bases). Sequenced: blood. The receptor comes from a man between 45 and 60 years old with Graves' hyperthyroidism. This CDR3 reads CASSLDPEGDYEQYF. In nucleotides, the CDR3 is TGTGCCAGCAGTTTGGACCCCGAAGGGGACTACGAGCAGTACTTC.